The clone carrying this T cell receptor (beta chain) was observed many times. The CDR3 regions of TCR beta were amplified from RNA transcripts. Carried out on the TCR CDR3, a first-round RT-PCR used the HTBI primer set. TCRdb reprocessed the multiplex PCR reads with MiXCR, giving one entry per CDR3 protein. Found here are 190,000 or so distinct CDR3 sequences, around 20% of them singletons; the top ten hold 44%. This specimen comes from a study of T cells in Graves' hyperthyroidism and ophthalmopathy. A lack of ophthalmopathy progression within 18 months defined stable Graves' hyperthyroidism. The germline CDR1 and CDR2 sequences are MNHNS and SASEGT. V was cut by 4 bases and J by 0 bases, with 16 bases left in between. The CDR3 has 17 residues.

The clonotype originates from a man aged 35 to 55 with Graves' hyperthyroidism. Input material: blood. The V and J genes are TRBV6-1 and TRBJ1-5; weak D call: TRBD1 (6 bases). The CDR3 spells CASSARMTGYSNQPQHF. The CDR3 coding sequence is TGTGCCAGCAGTGCCCGAATGACAGGATATAGCAATCAGCCCCAGCATTTT.